This TCR beta chain was recovered during a study of blood T cells in healthy people across ages. Study-level findings and limits: The study found TCR beta diversity correlated strongly with naive T cell percentage. In older individuals, TCR beta diversity per million T cells was lower, falling roughly linearly with age.

Germline V CDR1 and CDR2: MNHEY, SMNVEV (reference sequence). V lost 7 bases, J lost 9 bases, and 13 bases lay in between. The CDR3 is made up of 12 amino acids. Alongside a J-beta primer mix, a sample-barcoded 5' primer served in a second PCR lasting 7 to 11 cycles. CDR3-containing paired-end reads numbering at least 3 million came from each sample. MiXCR, run by TCRdb on the 5' RACE reads, gives a single entry per CDR3 protein. The sample lists about 1.7 million distinct CDR3 sequences, approximately 28% occurring once. Collection of roughly 10 milliliters of peripheral blood was performed for each donor. At least ten counts were recorded for this clonotype. Antigen specificity is unknown.

The sequenced material came from blood. This chain links TRBV27 with TRBJ2-1; tentative D call: TRBD2 (5 bases). The origin of this receptor is a woman younger than 45 in good health. Written as DNA, the CDR3 is TGTGCCAGCATGAGCGTAGGAGGTGAGCAGTTCTTC. Protein: CASMSVGGEQFF.